These 2 T cell receptor beta chains came from one sample sequenced in a study of molecular identifiers for immune sequencing clone quantification. TCRdb re-derived calls from the PCR reads in MiXCR, one entry per CDR3 protein. The sample has approximately 590,000 distinct CDR3 sequences; about 25% are singletons. The sample consisted of naive CD8+ T cells from blood, with Jurkat cell RNA spiked in. Subset described: FACS-sorted CD8+CD4-CCR7+CD45RA+ naive T cells. The receptors stem from a human donor in good health. Some libraries in this study had Jurkat cell RNA spiked in.

In this sample, this clonotype turned up a few times. The chain links TRBV6-5 to TRBJ1-2; no reliable D call. The germline V gene encodes CDR1 MNHEY and CDR2 SVGAGI. CDR3 length: 13 amino acids. Trimming removed 6 bases from V and 10 bases from J, with 18 bases in between. The CDR3 loop reads CASSPDQERDYTF. DNA of the CDR3: TGTGCCAGCAGCCCCGACCAGGAAAGAGACTACACCTTC.

A few counts support this clonotype. The rearrangement uses TRBV5-1 and TRBJ2-7; 7 nucleotides agree with TRBD1. V lost 4 bases and J lost 3; bases outside the gene matches: 7. This CDR3 has 14 residues. Germline V CDR1 and CDR2: SGHRS, YFSETQ. CDR3 sequence (DNA): TGCGCCAGCAGCCCCCCGGGACAGATCTACGAGCAGTACTTC. Its protein product is CASSPPGQIYEQYF.